This T cell receptor beta chain was found in a study of blood T cell repertoires in COVID-19. Background on the study: Material from acute and convalescent COVID-19 was sourced from the United States, Italy and Spain.

The CDR3 extends over 14 amino acids. Germline V gene lookup returns CDR1 KGHSH and CDR2 LQKENI. With 5 bases clipped from V and 1 base from J, the junction kept 4 bases outside the gene matches. The data were produced by immunoSEQ multiplex PCR, yet TCRdb's version contains in-frame clones alone and is incomplete. This table holds some 270,000 clones, around 90% found once. The receptor was derived from a man between 50 and 59 years old with acute or convalescent COVID-19. The J gene is TRBJ1-2, the V gene TRBV18, with TRBD1 identical over 7 bases. Sequencing was performed on peripheral blood. For the CDR3, the DNA is TGTGCCAGCTCAAACAGGGGAGGTAACTATGGCTACACCTTC. As protein: CASSNRGGNYGYTF.